The 20 T cell receptor beta chains below come from one sample, sequenced in a study of blood T cell repertoires in COVID-19. The assay was immunoSEQ multiplex PCR, and TCRdb's table has in-frame clones only and misses some. The data hold about 200,000 clones, with 80% observed a single time. The specimen was peripheral blood. Source of these receptors: a human donor in a cohort sampled during active COVID-19.

The chain carries TRBV19 and TRBJ1-1; no clear D gene. This CDR3 is built from 13 residues. CDR1 is LNHDA, CDR2 SQIVND, per germline (reference sequence). Deletions cut 2 bases from V and 7 bases from J, with 11 bases between. CDR3 region: CASSISRGDEAFF. In nucleotides, the CDR3 is TGTGCCAGTAGTATAAGCCGGGGAGATGAAGCTTTCTTT.

This clone appeared a few times. V is TRBV6-2 or TRBV6-3 and J is TRBJ1-2; a possible D gene is TRBD1 (5 bases). Germline V lookup: CDR1 MNHEY, CDR2 SVGEGT. CDR3 length: 13 residues. V shed 6 bases and J shed 4 bases, with 12 bases lying between them. The chain's CDR3 is CASSRGGVYGYTF. CDR3 coding DNA: TGTGCCAGCAGCAGAGGAGGGGTCTATGGCTACACCTTC.

The chain combines TRBV9 with TRBJ2-7; a possible D gene is TRBD1 (5 bases). V lost 4 bases to trimming and J lost 3 bases, with 20 bases between them. Germline loops: CDR1 SGDLS, CDR2 YYNGEE. CDR3 length equals 16 residues. The CDR3 nucleotides read TGTGCCAGCAGCTCCCGCCCCGGACAAGCATTCTACGAGCAGTACTTC. Its protein product is CASSSRPGQAFYEQYF.

There are a few counts of this clone. This chain joins TRBV11-3 and TRBJ2-5; 7 bases match TRBD1. The ends lost 2 bases at V and 1 base at J; junction bases unmatched: 4. CDR1 and CDR2 (germline): SGHNT, YENEEA. This CDR3 contains 15 residues. The CDR3 loop reads CASSLQGQIQETQYF. In DNA, the CDR3 is TGTGCCAGCAGCTTACAGGGACAGATCCAAGAGACCCAGTACTTC.

The chain combines TRBV7-3 with TRBJ1-2; TRBD1 is a possible D gene (6 bases). Germline CDR1 SGHTA, CDR2 FQGTGA. The ends were cut back, 3 bases at V and 3 bases at J, with 14 bases in the middle. The CDR3 totals 15 residues. The CDR3, as DNA: TGTGCCAGCAGCTTGGGTCAGGGGCTCGACTATGGCTACACCTTC. This sequence encodes CASSLGQGLDYGYTF.

V and J are TRBV7-9 and TRBJ2-7, with 7 nucleotides matching TRBD2. In germline, CDR1 is SEHNR, CDR2 FQNEAQ (reference sequence). This CDR3 comprises 13 residues. Trimming took 1 base from V and 7 from J; bases not matched to a gene: 4. DNA for the CDR3: TGTGCCAGCAGCTTAGGACGGGGGGAAGAGCAGTACTTC. It specifies CASSLGRGEEQYF.

The rearrangement links TRBV6-6 to TRBJ2-5; possible D gene TRBD1, 6 bases. This CDR3 has 14 amino acids. Per the germline V gene, CDR1 is MNHNY and CDR2 is SVGAGI (reference sequence). Deletions cut 2 bases from V and 2 bases from J, with 9 bases between. The CDR3 is CASSYGGPQETQYF. The CDR3 region has the DNA TGTGCCAGCAGTTACGGGGGCCCACAAGAGACCCAGTACTTC.

This clone was recorded once. This chain joins TRBV15 and TRBJ2-7, with a weak D call TRBD1 (5 bases). The CDR3 runs 16 residues. The germline gives CDR1 LNHNV, CDR2 YYDKDF (reference sequence). V lost 0 bases to trimming and J lost 0 bases, with 12 bases between them. This CDR3 is CATSRDEDMISYEQYF. The CDR3 DNA reads TGTGCCACCAGCAGAGATGAGGACATGATCTCCTACGAGCAGTACTTC.

The chain recombines TRBV28 with TRBJ1-1; TRBD1 agrees at 8 bases. Per the germline V gene, CDR1 is MDHEN and CDR2 is SYDVKM. With 7 bases clipped from V and 1 base from J, the junction kept 8 bases outside the gene matches. The length of the CDR3 is 15 residues. The chain's CDR3 is CASTHAGQGNTEAFF. In DNA, the CDR3 is TGTGCCAGCACCCACGCAGGACAGGGGAACACTGAAGCTTTCTTT.

This clone appeared a few times. The chain joins TRBV10-3 to TRBJ2-2, with 10 bases fitting TRBD2. The CDR3 contains 15 residues. Looked up from germline, CDR1 is ENHRY and CDR2 is SYGVKD. J was trimmed by 6 bases and V by 3 bases; bases with no gene match: 4. CDR3 sequence: CAISDSSGRAGELFF. As DNA, the CDR3 is TGTGCCATCAGTGATTCGAGCGGGAGGGCCGGGGAGCTGTTTTTT.

This clone was detected only once. The chain couples TRBV7-8 to TRBJ2-3, with 8 bases lining up with TRBD1. Germline V gene lookup returns CDR1 SGHVS and CDR2 FQNEAQ. V dropped 6 bases and J dropped 4; count of bases not matched to a gene: 6. CDR3 length: 14 residues. CDR3 loop: CASRTNRGADTQYF. CDR3 nucleotide sequence: TGTGCCAGCAGAACCAACAGGGGGGCAGATACGCAGTATTTT.

The gene calls are TRBV5-1 and TRBJ2-3; D may be TRBD2 (6 bases). V was pared by 4 bases and J by 0 bases, with 15 bases between. The CDR3 is made up of 16 amino acids. Germline assignment: CDR1 SGHRS and CDR2 YFSETQ. CDR3 nucleotide sequence: TGCGCCAGCAGCCGTTCGGGCGGGGCTAGCACAGATACGCAGTATTTT. Encoded protein: CASSRSGGASTDTQYF. The full variable domain, rest sourced from reference TRBV5-1 and TRBJ2-3, is KAGVTQTPRYLIKTRGQQVTLSCSPISGHRSVSWYQQTPGQGLQFLFEYFSETQRNKGNFPGRFSGRQFSNSRSEMNVSTLELGDSALYLCASSRSGGASTDTQYFGPGTRLTVL.

V usage is TRBV27 and J usage is TRBJ2-7; TRBD1 matches at 11 bases. Trimming took 5 bases from V and 4 from J; bases not matched to a gene: 4. CDR1 is MNHEY, CDR2 SMNVEV, per germline (reference sequence). The CDR3 has 14 residues. This CDR3 is CASSRTGGGYEQYF. The CDR3 DNA reads as TGTGCCAGCAGTCGGACAGGGGGCGGGTACGAGCAGTACTTC.

The rearrangement links TRBV7-2 to TRBJ1-1; maybe TRBD1 (6 bases). This CDR3 region has 14 residues. V was clipped by 3 bases and J by 4 bases, with 12 bases between them. Germline V gene data show CDR1 as SGHTA and CDR2 as FQGNSA. DNA for the CDR3: TGTGCCAGCAGCTTCCGAGGGGGTAGCACTGAAGCTTTCTTT. It is translated as CASSFRGGSTEAFF.

The table lists this clone with a count of one. The chain recombines TRBV30 with TRBJ1-2, with D possibly TRBD1 on 6 matching bases. The germline V and J ends were trimmed by 5 bases and 7 bases, with 20 bases remaining between them. Germline-derived CDR1 and CDR2 are GTSNPN and SVGIG (reference sequence). CDR3 length: 14 amino acids. CDR3: CAWADGPGHGGYTF. The CDR3 DNA sequence: TGTGCCTGGGCGGATGGGCCGGGACACGGTGGCTACACCTTC.

This clone has a single count. The chain recombines TRBV7-2 with TRBJ2-7; 10 nucleotides match TRBD2. This CDR3 has 18 amino acids. Germline V gives CDR1 SGHTA, CDR2 FQGNSA. V lost 3 bases, J lost 0 bases, and 11 bases stayed unmatched. The CDR3 protein is CASSFFASGGSSSYEQYF. Written as DNA, the CDR3 is TGTGCCAGCAGCTTTTTCGCTAGCGGGGGATCCTCCTCCTACGAGCAGTACTTC.

The chain links TRBV11-2 to TRBJ2-5, with 13 nucleotides matching TRBD2. This CDR3 spans 17 amino acids. V lost 1 base, J lost 4 bases, and 6 bases stayed unmatched. CDR1 and CDR2 from the germline V gene are SGHAT and FQNNGV. The CDR3 is CASSLGTTSGGRETQYF. As DNA, the CDR3 is TGTGCCAGCAGCTTAGGAACGACTAGCGGGGGGCGAGAGACCCAGTACTTC.

The chain is built from TRBV15 and TRBJ2-6; 8 nucleotides align to TRBD1. CDR3 size: 16 residues. Losses at the gene ends were 8 bases for V and 0 bases for J; bases not matched to a gene: 6. The germline V gene has CDR1 LNHNV and CDR2 YYDKDF (reference sequence). The CDR3 is CATREGQVSGANVLTF. In DNA form, the CDR3 reads TGTGCCACCCGTGAGGGACAGGTCTCTGGGGCCAACGTCCTGACTTTC.

The rearrangement links TRBV19 to TRBJ2-5, with a weak D call TRBD1 (6 bases). The CDR3 is made up of 14 amino acids. The ends were cut back, 3 bases at V and 0 bases at J, with 8 bases in the middle. The V gene's germline CDR1 is LNHDA and CDR2 SQIVND (reference sequence). The DNA for the CDR3 is TGTGCCAGTAGTATTGGACAGTACCAAGAGACCCAGTACTTC. This codes for CASSIGQYQETQYF. The full variable domain, its missing parts supplied by reference TRBV19 and TRBJ2-5, is DGGITQSPKYLFRKEGQNVTLSCEQNLNHDAMYWYRQDPGQGLRLIYYSQIVNDFQKGDIAEGYSVSREKKESFPLTVTSAQKNPTAFYLCASSIGQYQETQYFGPGTRLLVL.

As concerns this clone: Germline is not matched at one junction end, which may reflect a read error. This sequence joins TRBV7-2 and TRBJ1-2; no clear D. The CDR3 is made up of 11 amino acids. From germline, CDR1 is SGHTA and CDR2 FQGNSA. The CDR3 bases are TGTGCCAGCAGCCGACTCTATGGCTACACTTTC. Amino acid sequence: CASSRLYGYTF.